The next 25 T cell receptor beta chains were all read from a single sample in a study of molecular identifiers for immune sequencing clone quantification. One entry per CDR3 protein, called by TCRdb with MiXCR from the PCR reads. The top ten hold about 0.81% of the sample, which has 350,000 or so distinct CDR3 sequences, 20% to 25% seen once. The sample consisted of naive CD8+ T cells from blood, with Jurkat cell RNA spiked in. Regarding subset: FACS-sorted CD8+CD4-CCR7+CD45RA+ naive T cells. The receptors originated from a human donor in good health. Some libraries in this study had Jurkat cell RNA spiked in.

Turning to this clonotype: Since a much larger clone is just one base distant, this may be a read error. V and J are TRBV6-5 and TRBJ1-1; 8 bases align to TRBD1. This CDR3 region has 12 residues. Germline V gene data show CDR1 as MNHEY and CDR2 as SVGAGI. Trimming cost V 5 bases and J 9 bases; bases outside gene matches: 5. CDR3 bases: TGTGCCAGCAGTCCGGACAGGGATAAAGCTTTCTTT. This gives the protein CASSPDRDKAFF.

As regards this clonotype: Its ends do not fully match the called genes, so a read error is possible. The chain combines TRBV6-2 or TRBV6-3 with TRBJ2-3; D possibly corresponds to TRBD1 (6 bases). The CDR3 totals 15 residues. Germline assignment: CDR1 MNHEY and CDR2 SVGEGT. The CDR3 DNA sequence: TGTGCCAGCAGCTACTGGCAGGGGACAACAGATACGCAGTATTTT. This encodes CASSYWQGTTDTQYF.

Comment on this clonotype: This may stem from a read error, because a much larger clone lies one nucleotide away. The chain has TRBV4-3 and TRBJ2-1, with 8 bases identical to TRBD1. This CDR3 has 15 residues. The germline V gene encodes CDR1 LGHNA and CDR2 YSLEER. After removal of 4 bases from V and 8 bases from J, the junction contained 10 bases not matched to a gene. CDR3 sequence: CASSLGQGRSYEQFF. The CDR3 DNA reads TGCGCCAGCAGCCTTGGACAGGGACGATCCTATGAGCAGTTCTTC.

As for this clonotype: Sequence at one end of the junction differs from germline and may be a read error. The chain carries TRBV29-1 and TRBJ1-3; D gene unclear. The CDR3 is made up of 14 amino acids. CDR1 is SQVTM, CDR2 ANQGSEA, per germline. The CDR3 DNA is TGCAGCGTTCCAGACGAGAACTCTGGAAATACCATATATTTT. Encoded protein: CSVPDENSGNTIYF. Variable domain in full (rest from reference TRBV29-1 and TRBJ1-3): SAVISQKPSRDICQRGTSLTIQCQVDSQVTMMFWYRQQPGQSLTLIATANQGSEATYESGFVIDKFPISRPNLTFSTLTVSNMSPEDSSIYLCSVPDENSGNTIYFGEGSWLTVV.

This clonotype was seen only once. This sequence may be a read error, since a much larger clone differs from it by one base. The CDR3 region has the DNA TGTGCCAGCAGTGACAGCTTGAACACTGAAGCTTCCTTT. Translating it yields CASSDSLNTEASF. V gene TRBV27 combines with J gene TRBJ1-1; D may be TRBD1 (5 bases). Germline values: CDR1 MNHEY, CDR2 SMNVEV (reference sequence). This CDR3 spans 13 amino acids.

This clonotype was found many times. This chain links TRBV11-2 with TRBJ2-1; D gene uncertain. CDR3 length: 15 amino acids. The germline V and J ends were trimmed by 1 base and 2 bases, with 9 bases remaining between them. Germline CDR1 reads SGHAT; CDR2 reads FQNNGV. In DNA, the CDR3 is TGTGCCAGCAGCTTAGTCGGCGGAGCCTACAATGAGCAGTTCTTC. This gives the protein CASSLVGGAYNEQFF.

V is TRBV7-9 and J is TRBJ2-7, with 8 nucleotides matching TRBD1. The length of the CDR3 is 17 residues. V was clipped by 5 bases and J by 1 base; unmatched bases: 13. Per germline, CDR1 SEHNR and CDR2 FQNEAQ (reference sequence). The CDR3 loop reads CASSPRVVGQGSYEQYF. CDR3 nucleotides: TGTGCCAGCAGCCCCCGTGTTGTAGGACAGGGTTCCTACGAGCAGTACTTC.

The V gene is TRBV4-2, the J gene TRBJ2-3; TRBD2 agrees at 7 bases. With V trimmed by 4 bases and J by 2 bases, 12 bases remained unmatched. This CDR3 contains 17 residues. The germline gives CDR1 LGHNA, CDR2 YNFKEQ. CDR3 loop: CASSPVPGLAATDTQYF. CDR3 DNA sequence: TGTGCCAGCAGCCCCGTGCCGGGGCTAGCGGCCACAGATACGCAGTATTTT.

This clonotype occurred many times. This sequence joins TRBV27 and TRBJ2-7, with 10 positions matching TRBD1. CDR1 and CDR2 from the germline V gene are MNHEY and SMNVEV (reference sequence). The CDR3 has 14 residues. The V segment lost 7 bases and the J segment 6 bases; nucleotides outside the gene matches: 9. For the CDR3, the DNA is TGTGCCAGCAAAGCCCTGGGACAGGGGTCCGAGCAGTACTTC. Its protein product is CASKALGQGSEQYF.

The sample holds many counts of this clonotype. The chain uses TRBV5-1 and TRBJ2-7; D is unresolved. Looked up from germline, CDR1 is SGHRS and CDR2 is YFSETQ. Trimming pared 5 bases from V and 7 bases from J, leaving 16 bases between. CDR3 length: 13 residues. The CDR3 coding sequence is TGCGCCAGCAGTGTGCGGACGACCCGGGAGCAGTACTTC. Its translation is CASSVRTTREQYF.

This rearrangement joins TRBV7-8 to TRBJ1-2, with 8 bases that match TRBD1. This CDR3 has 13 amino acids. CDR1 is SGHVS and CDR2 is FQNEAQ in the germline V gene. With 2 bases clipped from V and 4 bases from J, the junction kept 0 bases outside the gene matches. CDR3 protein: CASSLQGAYGYTF. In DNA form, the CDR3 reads TGTGCCAGCAGCTTACAGGGGGCCTATGGCTACACCTTC.

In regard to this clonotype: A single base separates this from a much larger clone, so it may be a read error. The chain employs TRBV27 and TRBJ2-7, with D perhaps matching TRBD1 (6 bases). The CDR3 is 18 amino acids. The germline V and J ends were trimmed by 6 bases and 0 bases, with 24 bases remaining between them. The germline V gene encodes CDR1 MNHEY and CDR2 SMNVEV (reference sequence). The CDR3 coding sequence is TGTGCCAGCAGGCATGGGGCAGGGGTTATAAGGAGCTCCTACGAGCAGTACTTC. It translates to CASRHGAGVIRSSYEQYF.

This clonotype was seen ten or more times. The CDR3 bases are TGTGCCAGCAGTGGCCTGACTTATGAAGCTTTCTTT. Its translation is CASSGLTYEAFF. The chain couples TRBV2 to TRBJ1-1; the D is unclear. CDR3 length: 12 amino acids. Per germline, CDR1 SNHLY and CDR2 FYNNEI. V lost 4 bases to trimming and J lost 7 bases, with 10 bases between them.

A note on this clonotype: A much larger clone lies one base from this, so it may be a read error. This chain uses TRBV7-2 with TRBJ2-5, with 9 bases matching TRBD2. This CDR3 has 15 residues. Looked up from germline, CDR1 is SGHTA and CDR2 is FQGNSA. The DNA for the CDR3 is TGTGCCGGCAGCCAATACTCGACTAGCGGAGCGACCCAGTACTTC. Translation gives CAGSQYSTSGATQYF. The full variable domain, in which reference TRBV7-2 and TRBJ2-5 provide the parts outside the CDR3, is GAGVSQSPSNKVTEKGKDVELRCDPISGHTALYWYRQSLGQGLEFLIYFQGNSAPDKSGLPSDRFSAERTGGSVSTLTIQRTQQEDSAVYLCAGSQYSTSGATQYFGPGTRLLVL.

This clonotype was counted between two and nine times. The CDR3 loop is CASRPAGTSAGEQFF. CDR3 coding DNA: TGTGCCAGCAGACCTGCCGGGACATCGGCGGGTGAGCAGTTCTTC. V gene TRBV14 combines with J gene TRBJ2-1; tentatively, D is TRBD1 (6 bases). Germline-derived CDR1 and CDR2 are SGHDN and FVKESK. The CDR3 length is 15 residues. V lost 6 bases to trimming and J lost 9 bases, with 21 bases between them.

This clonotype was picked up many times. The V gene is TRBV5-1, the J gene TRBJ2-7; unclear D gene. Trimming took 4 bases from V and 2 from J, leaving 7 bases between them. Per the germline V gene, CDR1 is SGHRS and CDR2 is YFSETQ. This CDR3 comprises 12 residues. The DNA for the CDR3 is TGCGCCAGCAGCGCCAACACCTACGAGCAGTACTTC. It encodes CASSANTYEQYF.

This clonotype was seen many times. In nucleotides, the CDR3 is TGTGCCAGCAGTGAACTAGCGGCAGATACGCAGTATTTT. Translation: CASSELAADTQYF. This chain links TRBV2 with TRBJ2-3; TRBD2 agrees at 7 bases. This CDR3 region has 13 residues. Looked up from germline, CDR1 is SNHLY and CDR2 is FYNNEI. The V gene end was trimmed by 2 bases and the J gene end by 4 bases; junction bases not matched to a gene: 0.

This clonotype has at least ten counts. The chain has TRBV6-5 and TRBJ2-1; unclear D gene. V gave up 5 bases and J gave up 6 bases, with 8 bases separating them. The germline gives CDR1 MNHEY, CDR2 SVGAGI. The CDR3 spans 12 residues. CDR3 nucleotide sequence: TGTGCCAGCAGTGACCTGGTCAATGAGCAGTTCTTC. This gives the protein CASSDLVNEQFF.

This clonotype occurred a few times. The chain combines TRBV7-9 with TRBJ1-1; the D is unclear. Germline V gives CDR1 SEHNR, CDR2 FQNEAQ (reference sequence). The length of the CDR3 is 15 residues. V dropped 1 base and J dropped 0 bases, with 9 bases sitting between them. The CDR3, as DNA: TGTGCCAGCAGCTTAGTAACGGTTATGAACACTGAAGCTTTCTTT. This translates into CASSLVTVMNTEAFF.

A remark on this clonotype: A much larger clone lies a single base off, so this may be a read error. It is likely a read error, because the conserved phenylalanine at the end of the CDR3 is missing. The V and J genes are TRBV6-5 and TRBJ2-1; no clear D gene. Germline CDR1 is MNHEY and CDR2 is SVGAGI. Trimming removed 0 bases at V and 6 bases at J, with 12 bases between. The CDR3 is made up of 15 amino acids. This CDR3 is CASSYSVSPGNEQFS. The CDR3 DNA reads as TGTGCCAGCAGTTACTCGGTTAGTCCGGGCAATGAGCAGTTCTCC.

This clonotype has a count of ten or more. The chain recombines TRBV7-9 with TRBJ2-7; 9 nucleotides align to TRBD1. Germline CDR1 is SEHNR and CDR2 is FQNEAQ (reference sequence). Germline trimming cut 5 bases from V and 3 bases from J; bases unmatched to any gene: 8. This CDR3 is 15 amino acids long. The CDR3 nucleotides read TGTGCCAGCAGCCCGAGGACAGGGGACTTCTACGAGCAGTACTTC. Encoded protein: CASSPRTGDFYEQYF.

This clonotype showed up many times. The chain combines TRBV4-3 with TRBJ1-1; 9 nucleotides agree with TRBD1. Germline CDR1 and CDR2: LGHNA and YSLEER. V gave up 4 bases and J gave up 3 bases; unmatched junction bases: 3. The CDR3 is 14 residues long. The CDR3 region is CASSPGQGHTEAFF. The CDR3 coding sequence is TGCGCCAGCAGCCCAGGACAGGGGCACACTGAAGCTTTCTTT.

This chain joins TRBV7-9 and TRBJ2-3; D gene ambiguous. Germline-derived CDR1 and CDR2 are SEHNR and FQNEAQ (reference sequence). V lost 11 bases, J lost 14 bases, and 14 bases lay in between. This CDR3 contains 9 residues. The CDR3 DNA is TGTGCCTCCGCGTCGAGTGGGTATTTT. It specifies CASASSGYF.

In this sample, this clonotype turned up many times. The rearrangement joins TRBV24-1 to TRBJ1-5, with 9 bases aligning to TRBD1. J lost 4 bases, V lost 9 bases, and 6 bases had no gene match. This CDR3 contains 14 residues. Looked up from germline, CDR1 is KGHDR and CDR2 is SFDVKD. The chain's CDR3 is CATQDRGLNQPQHF. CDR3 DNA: TGTGCCACCCAGGACAGGGGACTTAATCAGCCCCAGCATTTT.

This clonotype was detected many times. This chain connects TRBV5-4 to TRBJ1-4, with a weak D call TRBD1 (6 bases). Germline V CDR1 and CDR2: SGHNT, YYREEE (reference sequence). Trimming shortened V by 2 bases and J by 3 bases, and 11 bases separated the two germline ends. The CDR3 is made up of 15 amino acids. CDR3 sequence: CASSLWTESNEKLFF. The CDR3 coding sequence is TGTGCCAGCAGCTTATGGACAGAGTCTAATGAAAAACTGTTTTTT.